This TCR beta chain was profiled in a study of cytomegalovirus exposure and HLA in healthy donors. The CDR3 is 12 residues long. With V trimmed by 4 bases and J by 10 bases, 6 bases remained unmatched. Germline V gives CDR1 WSHSY, CDR2 SAAADI. This clone was observed a handful of times. The antigen is unknown. With 60 Vbeta and 13 Jbeta primers, the PCR was carried out. Generated by immunoSEQ multiplex PCR, the TCRdb table keeps only in-frame clones and is missing some. Among about 130,000 clones listed, 75% to 90% were seen once. Study conclusions and caveats: Reports credit the classifier with highly specific, highly sensitive diagnosis of cytomegalovirus status.

The rearrangement uses TRBV10-2 and TRBJ1-2; 7 bases map to TRBD1. Sequencing was performed on PBMCs. The sequence came from a man aged 25-45 years in good health and CMV-seronegative. CDR3 residues: CASSGGQDHYTF. The CDR3 DNA sequence: TGCGCCAGCAGTGGCGGACAGGATCACTACACCTTC.